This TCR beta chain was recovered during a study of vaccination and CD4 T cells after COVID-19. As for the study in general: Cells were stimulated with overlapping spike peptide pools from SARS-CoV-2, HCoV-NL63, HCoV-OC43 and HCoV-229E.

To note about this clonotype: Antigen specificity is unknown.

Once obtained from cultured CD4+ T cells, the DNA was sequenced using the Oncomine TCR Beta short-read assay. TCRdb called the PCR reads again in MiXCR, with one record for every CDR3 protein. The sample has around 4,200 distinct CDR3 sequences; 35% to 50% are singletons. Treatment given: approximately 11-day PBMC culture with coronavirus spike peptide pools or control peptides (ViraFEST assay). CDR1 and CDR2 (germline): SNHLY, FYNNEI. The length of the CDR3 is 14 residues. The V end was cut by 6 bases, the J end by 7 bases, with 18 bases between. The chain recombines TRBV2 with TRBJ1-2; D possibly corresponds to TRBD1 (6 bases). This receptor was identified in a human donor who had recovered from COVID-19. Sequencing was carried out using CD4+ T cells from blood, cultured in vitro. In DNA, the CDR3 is TGTGCCAGCAGCCTGGGGCAACAGGGATTTGGCTACACCTTC. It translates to CASSLGQQGFGYTF.